This TCR beta chain originates from a study of T cells in localized non-small cell lung cancer. Study-wide points: Heterogeneity is still possible, as just one tumor region was sequenced. Of the tissues analyzed, uninvolved adjacent lung showed maximal T cell clonality, greater than tumor. Researchers found a median approximately 57 of the top 100 tumor clones in adjacent lung. With higher T cell density in blood came longer overall survival.

This clone has a handful of counts. Its antigen is unidentified. At the DNA level, this CDR3 is encoded by other sequences in the same sample as well. This CDR3 contains 13 residues. Germline V gene lookup returns CDR1 LNHDA and CDR2 SQIVND (reference sequence). Unmatched junction bases numbered 2, after V lost 5 bases and J lost 5 bases. Sequenced by immunoSEQ multiplex PCR; TCRdb stores in-frame clones only, minus some. Of over 15,000 clones listed, around 84% were seen once; the top ten hold about 24%. The sequence was obtained from a male donor at least 60 years old with stage I lung adenocarcinoma. This chain uses TRBV19 with TRBJ1-4, with 7 bases lining up with TRBD1. The source material was peripheral blood, sampled before any cancer treatment. Here the CDR3 reads CASSRDSNEKLFF. The CDR3 nucleotides read TGTGCCAGTAGTCGGGACAGCAATGAAAAACTGTTTTTT.